This T cell receptor beta chain is drawn from a study of spatial heterogeneity in lung cancer. TCRdb passed the 5' RACE reads through MiXCR, listing each CDR3 protein once. The repertoire holds some 120,000 distinct CDR3 sequences, with 12% as singletons. The V end was cut by 3 bases, the J end by 4 bases, with 6 bases between. The CDR3 is 12 residues long. Germline V gives CDR1 SGHTA, CDR2 FQGNSA. This clonotype was detected ten times or more. The time point denotes: blood at routine non-recurrence follow-up after resection. Whole RNA was taken from tumor, nontumor lung or frozen PBMC; it was then sequenced unsorted.

Sample: PBMCs, taken at follow-up. The receptor was derived from a male donor with early-stage non-small cell lung cancer. This chain joins TRBV7-2 and TRBJ2-5, with no clear D. CDR3 in amino acids: CASSFNRETQYF. In nucleotides, the CDR3 is TGTGCCAGCAGCTTCAATCGAGAGACCCAGTACTTC. Looking up the rest from reference TRBV7-2 and TRBJ2-5 gives the full variable domain: GAGVSQSPSNKVTEKGKDVELRCDPISGHTALYWYRQSLGQGLEFLIYFQGNSAPDKSGLPSDRFSAERTGGSVSTLTIQRTQQEDSAVYLCASSFNRETQYFGPGTRLLVL.